This T cell receptor beta chain was identified during a study of T-cell memory formation after mild COVID-19. TCRdb used MiXCR to reprocess the 5' RACE reads, holding one entry per CDR3 protein. The sample consists of 50,000 or so distinct CDR3 sequences, roughly a quarter of them appearing once. The receptor was derived from a man between 18 and 29 years old who had mild COVID-19 (a few samples of this study predate the infection). Cell type and time point are not known. Sequencing was performed on PBMCs or a T cell subset sorted from them (not recorded which).

The chain's CDR3 is CASSPVGGTDTQYF. CDR3 sequence (DNA): TGTGCCAGCAGCCCGGTTGGGGGGACAGATACGCAGTATTTT. V usage is TRBV12-3 or TRBV12-4 and J usage is TRBJ2-3; the D gene is possibly TRBD2 (6 bases). This CDR3 has 14 residues. Trimming took off 6 bases at V and 3 bases at J, with 13 bases between the two ends.